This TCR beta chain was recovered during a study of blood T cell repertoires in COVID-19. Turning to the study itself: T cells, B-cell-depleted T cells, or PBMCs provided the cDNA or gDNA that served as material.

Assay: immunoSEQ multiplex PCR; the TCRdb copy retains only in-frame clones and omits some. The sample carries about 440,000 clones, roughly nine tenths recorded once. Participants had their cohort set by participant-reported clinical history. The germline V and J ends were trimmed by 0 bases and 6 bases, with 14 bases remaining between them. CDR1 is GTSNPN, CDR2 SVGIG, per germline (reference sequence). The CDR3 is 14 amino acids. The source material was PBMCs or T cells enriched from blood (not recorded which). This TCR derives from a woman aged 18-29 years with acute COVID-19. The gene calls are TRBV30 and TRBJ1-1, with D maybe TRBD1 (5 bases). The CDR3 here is CAWSVSGGTSEAFF. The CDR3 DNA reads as TGTGCCTGGAGTGTATCTGGGGGGACCTCTGAAGCTTTCTTT.